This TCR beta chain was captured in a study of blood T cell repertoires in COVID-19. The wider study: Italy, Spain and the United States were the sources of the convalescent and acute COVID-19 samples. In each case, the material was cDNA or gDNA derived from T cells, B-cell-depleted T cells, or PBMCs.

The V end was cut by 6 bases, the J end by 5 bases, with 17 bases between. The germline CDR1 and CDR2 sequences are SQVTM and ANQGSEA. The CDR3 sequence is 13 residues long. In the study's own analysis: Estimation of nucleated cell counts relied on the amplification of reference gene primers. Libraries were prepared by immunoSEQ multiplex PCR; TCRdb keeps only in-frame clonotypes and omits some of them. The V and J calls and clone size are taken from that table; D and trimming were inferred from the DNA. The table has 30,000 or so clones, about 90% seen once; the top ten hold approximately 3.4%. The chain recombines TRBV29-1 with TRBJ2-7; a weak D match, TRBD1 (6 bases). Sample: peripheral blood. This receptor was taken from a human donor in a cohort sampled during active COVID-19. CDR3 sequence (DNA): TGCAGCGTGCTCGGACAGAGCGTAGACGAGCAGTACTTC. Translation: CSVLGQSVDEQYF.